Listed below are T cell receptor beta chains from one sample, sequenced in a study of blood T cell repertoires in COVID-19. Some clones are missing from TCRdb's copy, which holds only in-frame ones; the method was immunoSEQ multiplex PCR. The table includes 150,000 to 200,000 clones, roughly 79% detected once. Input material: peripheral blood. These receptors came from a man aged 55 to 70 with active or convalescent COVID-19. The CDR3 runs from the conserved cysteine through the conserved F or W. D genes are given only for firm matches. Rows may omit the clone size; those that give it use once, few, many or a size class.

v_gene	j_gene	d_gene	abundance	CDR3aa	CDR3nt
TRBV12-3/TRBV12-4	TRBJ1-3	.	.	CASSVYSGNTIYF	TGTGCCAGCAGTGTATACTCTGGAAACACCATATATTTT
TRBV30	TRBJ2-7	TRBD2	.	CAWSVLTSLSYEQYF	TGTGCCTGGAGTGTGTTGACTAGCCTCTCCTACGAGCAGTACTTC
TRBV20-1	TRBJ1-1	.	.	CSASSEGVEAFF	TGCAGTGCCAGTTCAGAGGGGGTTGAAGCTTTCTTT
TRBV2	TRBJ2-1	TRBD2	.	CASSELGLAGDEQFF	TGTGCCAGCAGTGAATTGGGACTAGCGGGAGATGAGCAGTTCTTC
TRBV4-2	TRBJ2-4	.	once	CASSQELGGLINIQYF	TGTGCCAGCAGCCAAGAATTAGGCGGACTTATTAACATTCAGTACTTC
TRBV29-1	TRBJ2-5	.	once	CSVCIGQGGTQYF	TGCAGCGTTTGCATAGGGCAGGGCGGGACCCAGTACTTC
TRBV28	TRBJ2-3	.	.	CASSPGYPDTQYF	TGTGCCAGCAGTCCCGGGTACCCAGATACGCAGTATTTT
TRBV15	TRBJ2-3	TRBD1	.	CAITGTGTATDTQYF	TGTGCCATCACCGGGACAGGGACAGCCACAGATACGCAGTATTTT
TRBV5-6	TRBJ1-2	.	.	CASSLGGTPNYGYTF	TGTGCCAGCAGCTTGGGTGGCACGCCTAACTATGGCTACACCTTC
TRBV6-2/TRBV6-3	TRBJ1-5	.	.	CASSLPGIRSQPQHF	TGTGCCAGCAGCCTACCCGGTATAAGAAGTCAGCCCCAGCATTTT
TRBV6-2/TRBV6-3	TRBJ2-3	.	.	CASSYHPSGSLALTTDTQYF	TGTGCCAGCAGTTATCATCCCTCCGGATCCCTAGCTCTCACAACAGATACGCAGTATTTT
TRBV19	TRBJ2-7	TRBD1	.	CASSPGQGAYEQYF	TGTGCCAGTAGTCCCGGACAGGGGGCCTACGAGCAGTACTTC
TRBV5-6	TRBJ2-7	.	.	CASSPGGYYEQYF	TGTGCCAGCAGCCCGGGGGGCTATTACGAGCAGTACTTC
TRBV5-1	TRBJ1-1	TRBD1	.	CASRGQGARDTEAFF	TGCGCCAGCAGGGGACAGGGTGCTAGGGACACTGAAGCTTTCTTT
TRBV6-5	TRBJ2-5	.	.	CASSYSGGQETQYF	TGTGCCAGCAGTTACTCGGGGGGCCAAGAGACCCAGTACTTC
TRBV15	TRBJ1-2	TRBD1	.	CATSRVGTGGSYGYTF	TGTGCCACCAGCAGAGTGGGGACAGGGGGCAGCTATGGCTACACCTTC
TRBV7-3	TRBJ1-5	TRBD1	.	CARTGNRDRVAPQHF	TGTGCCAGAACTGGTAACCGGGACAGGGTGGCGCCCCAGCATTTT
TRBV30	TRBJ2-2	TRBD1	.	CAWDRESGELFF	TGTGCCTGGGACAGGGAATCCGGGGAGCTGTTTTTT
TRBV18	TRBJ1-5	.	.	CASSLYRGEDQPQHF	TGTGCCAGCTCACTATATCGGGGTGAGGATCAGCCCCAGCATTTT
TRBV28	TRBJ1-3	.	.	CASSPTDLGAGNTIYF	TGTGCCAGCAGCCCGACTGACTTAGGGGCGGGAAACACCATATATTTT
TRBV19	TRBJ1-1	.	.	CASSSNPRRVEAFF	TGTGCCAGTAGTAGCAACCCCCGGAGGGTAGAAGCTTTCTTT
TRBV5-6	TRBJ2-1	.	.	CASSLAGRSYNEQFF	TGTGCCAGCAGCTTGGCCGGGAGATCCTACAATGAGCAGTTCTTC
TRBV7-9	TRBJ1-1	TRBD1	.	CASRSTGDTEAFF	TGTGCCAGCAGGTCGACAGGGGACACTGAAGCTTTCTTT
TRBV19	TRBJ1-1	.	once	CASSSRRRMNTEAFF	TGTGCCAGTAGTAGTCGAAGGCGGATGAACACTGAAGCTTTCTTT
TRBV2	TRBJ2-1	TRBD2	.	CASSKRTSGSLWFF	TGTGCCAGCAGTAAACGGACTAGCGGGTCGCTTTGGTTCTTC
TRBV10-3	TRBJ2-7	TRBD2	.	CAISGLGTSGIYEQYF	TGTGCCATCAGTGGCCTCGGGACTAGCGGGATCTACGAGCAGTACTTC
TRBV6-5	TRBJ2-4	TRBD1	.	CASVRTGPNIQYF	TGTGCCAGCGTCCGGACAGGACCAAACATTCAGTACTTC
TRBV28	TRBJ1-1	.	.	CASSAAGVNTEAFF	TGTGCCAGCAGCGCCGCGGGGGTGAACACTGAAGCTTTCTTT
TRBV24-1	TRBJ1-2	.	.	CATSDKGRYTF	TGTGCCACCAGTGATAAGGGGCGCTACACCTTC
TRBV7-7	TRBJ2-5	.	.	CASSPHSGQPQETQYF	TGTGCCAGCAGCCCACACTCTGGACAGCCCCAAGAGACCCAGTACTTC
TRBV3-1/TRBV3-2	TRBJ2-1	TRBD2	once	CASSQGLAAYNEQFF	TGTGCCAGCAGCCAAGGACTAGCGGCCTACAATGAGCAGTTCTTC
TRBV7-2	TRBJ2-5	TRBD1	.	CASSSGQGGGETQYF	TGTGCCAGCAGCTCGGGACAGGGGGGAGGAGAGACCCAGTACTTC
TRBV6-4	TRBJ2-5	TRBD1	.	CASSHPRDRSRETQYF	TGTGCCAGCAGTCATCCCCGGGACAGGAGCCGAGAGACCCAGTACTTC